Listed below are T cell receptor beta chains from one sample, sequenced in a study of blood T cell repertoires in COVID-19. Method: immunoSEQ multiplex PCR; TCRdb's copy keeps in-frame clones and lacks some. This sample carries 25,000 to 30,000 clones, roughly 73% of them seen once, and the ten largest clones take almost 8%. The sequenced sample consisted of peripheral blood. All receptors derive from a woman aged 70-85 years with active or convalescent COVID-19. Both conserved end residues are part of each CDR3. Fields, in order: clone size, D gene, J gene, V gene, CDR3 DNA, CDR3 protein. The D gene is left open where the match is weak. Only part of the rows carry a size: once, few, many, or a class if the clone is expanded.

>.|.|TRBJ2-6|TRBV5-1
TGCGCCAGCAGCCCGGGGACATCAAACTCTGGGGCCAACGTCCTGACTTTC
CASSPGTSNSGANVLTF
>.|.|TRBJ2-2|TRBV7-2
TGTGCCAGCAGCTTACGTTCCGACTCCGCTTCCGGGGAGCTGTTTTTT
CASSLRSDSASGELFF
>.|.|TRBJ1-2|TRBV5-1
TGCGCCAGCAGCTTGGCCTTTTTATCTAGTGGCTACACCTTC
CASSLAFLSSGYTF
>.|.|TRBJ1-4|TRBV10-1
TGCGCCAGCAGTGAGAACGGTGGTGAAAAACTGTTTTTT
CASSENGGEKLFF
>.|.|TRBJ2-1|TRBV7-8
TGTGCCAGTCTTAACCCCATCCCGGGCTCCTACAATGAGCAGTTCTTC
CASLNPIPGSYNEQFF
>once|.|TRBJ2-7|TRBV18
TGTGCCAGCTCACCCGCCAGCGTGACCTACGAGCAGTACTTC
CASSPASVTYEQYF
>.|TRBD1|TRBJ1-1|TRBV2
TGTGCCAGCAGTGATCACAGGGGCACTGAAGCTTTCTTT
CASSDHRGTEAFF
>.|.|TRBJ2-1|TRBV7-2
TGTGCCAGCAGCTCTCGGGCGGGCCACAATGAGCAGTTCTTC
CASSSRAGHNEQFF
>.|TRBD2|TRBJ2-1|TRBV6-5
TGTGCCAGCAGTTACTCCGGGACTAGCGTACGCAATGAGCAGTTCTTC
CASSYSGTSVRNEQFF
>.|.|TRBJ1-3|TRBV2
TGTGCCAGCAGTGAAAGGGGATACGGAAACACCATATATTTT
CASSERGYGNTIYF
>.|.|TRBJ1-2|TRBV4-3
TGCGCCAGCAGCCAACTCCCGGGGACTAACTATGGCTACACCTTC
CASSQLPGTNYGYTF
>.|.|TRBJ2-7|TRBV12-3/TRBV12-4
TGTGCCAGCACCTCGAGGTCGGGTGAGCAGTACTTC
CASTSRSGEQYF
>.|.|TRBJ1-2|TRBV5-1
TGCGCCAGCAGCGTGACAGTAAACTATGGCTACACCTTC
CASSVTVNYGYTF
>.|TRBD1|TRBJ2-5|TRBV9
TGTGCCAGCAGCGTAGATGACAGGGAAGAGACCCAGTACTTC
CASSVDDREETQYF
>.|TRBD2|TRBJ2-1|TRBV6-1
TGTGCCAGCAGTGAGTTTCATAGCGGGAGGGGCTACAATGAGCAGTTCTTC
CASSEFHSGRGYNEQFF
>.|TRBD1|TRBJ1-2|TRBV5-1
TGCGCCAGCAGCTCCGGGACAGGGAACTATGGCTACACCTTC
CASSSGTGNYGYTF